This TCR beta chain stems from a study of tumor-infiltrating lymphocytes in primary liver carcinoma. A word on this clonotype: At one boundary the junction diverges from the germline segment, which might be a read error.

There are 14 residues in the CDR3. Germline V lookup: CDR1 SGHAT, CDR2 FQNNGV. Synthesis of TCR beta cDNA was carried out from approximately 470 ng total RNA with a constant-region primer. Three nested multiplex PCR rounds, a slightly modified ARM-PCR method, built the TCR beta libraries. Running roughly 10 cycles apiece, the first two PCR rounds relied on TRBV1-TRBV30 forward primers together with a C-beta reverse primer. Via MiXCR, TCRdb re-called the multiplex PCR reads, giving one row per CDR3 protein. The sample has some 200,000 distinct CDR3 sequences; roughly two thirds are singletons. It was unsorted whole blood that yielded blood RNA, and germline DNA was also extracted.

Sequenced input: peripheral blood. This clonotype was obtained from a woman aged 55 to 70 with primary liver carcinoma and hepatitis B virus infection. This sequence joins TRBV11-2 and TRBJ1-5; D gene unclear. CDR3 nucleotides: TGTGCCAGCAGCAATAGGAGGGCAAATCAGTCCCAGCATTTT. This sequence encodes CASSNRRANQSQHF.